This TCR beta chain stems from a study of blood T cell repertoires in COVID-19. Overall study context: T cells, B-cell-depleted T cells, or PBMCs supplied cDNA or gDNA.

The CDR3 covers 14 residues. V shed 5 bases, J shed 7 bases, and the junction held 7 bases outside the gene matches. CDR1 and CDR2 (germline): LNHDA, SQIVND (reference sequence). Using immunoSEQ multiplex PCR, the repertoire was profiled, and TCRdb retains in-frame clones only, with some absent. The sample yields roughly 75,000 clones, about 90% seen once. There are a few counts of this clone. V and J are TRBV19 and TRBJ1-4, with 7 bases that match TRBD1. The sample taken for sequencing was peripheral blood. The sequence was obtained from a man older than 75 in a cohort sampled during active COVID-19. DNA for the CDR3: TGTGCCAGTAGTCTGACAGGGTATGCTGAAAAACTGTTTTTT. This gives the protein CASSLTGYAEKLFF.